This is a list of T cell receptor beta chains from one sample in a study of shared clonotypes between healthy human individuals. Clones were read by immunoSEQ multiplex PCR, and TCRdb kept only the in-frame ones, dropping some. The sample yields about 1.1 million clones, roughly 74% seen once. Sample: memory CD4+ T cells from PBMCs. Receptor source: a man aged 18 to 30 in good health. Some clones in this sample may be carry-over from other donors' samples. CDR3s include the opening cysteine and the closing phenylalanine or tryptophan. The order of the fields is V gene, D gene, J gene, CDR3 protein. D genes are given only for firm matches.

V gene: TRBV7-9
D gene: NA
J gene: TRBJ1-4
CDR3 protein: CASSSPGLRSVEKLFF

V gene: TRBV28
D gene: TRBD2
J gene: TRBJ2-7
CDR3 protein: CASRRTGLPYEQYF

V gene: TRBV5-1
D gene: NA
J gene: TRBJ2-7
CDR3 protein: CASSLGSTGSQYEQYF

V gene: TRBV30
D gene: NA
J gene: TRBJ1-2
CDR3 protein: CAAGTSPRYTF

V gene: TRBV6-1
D gene: NA
J gene: TRBJ1-4
CDR3 protein: CASQLRGYEKLFF

V gene: TRBV19
D gene: TRBD2
J gene: TRBJ2-1
CDR3 protein: CASRPSGYNEQFF

V gene: TRBV2
D gene: NA
J gene: TRBJ2-7
CDR3 protein: CASALQAYEQYF

V gene: TRBV4-2
D gene: NA
J gene: TRBJ2-7
CDR3 protein: CASSQDRLSYEQYF

V gene: TRBV10-1
D gene: TRBD2
J gene: TRBJ2-3
CDR3 protein: CASRPAGGDTQYF

V gene: TRBV5-1
D gene: NA
J gene: TRBJ2-7
CDR3 protein: CASSLEGHSYEQYF

V gene: TRBV5-1
D gene: NA
J gene: TRBJ2-7
CDR3 protein: CASSLEGYTSYEQYF

V gene: TRBV5-4
D gene: TRBD1
J gene: TRBJ1-1
CDR3 protein: CASSGGGTGNTEAFF

V gene: TRBV5-1
D gene: NA
J gene: TRBJ2-6
CDR3 protein: CASSLGENFSGANVLTF

V gene: TRBV2
D gene: NA
J gene: TRBJ1-5
CDR3 protein: CASSVVRNQPQHF

V gene: TRBV7-9
D gene: NA
J gene: TRBJ1-4
CDR3 protein: CASSLTGGNEKLFF

V gene: TRBV6-6
D gene: TRBD1
J gene: TRBJ2-1
CDR3 protein: CASSPRQGRNEQFF

V gene: TRBV5-1
D gene: NA
J gene: TRBJ2-5
CDR3 protein: CASSDPQETQYF

V gene: TRBV6-1
D gene: TRBD2
J gene: TRBJ2-7
CDR3 protein: CASSGGLAGALYEQYF

V gene: TRBV18
D gene: NA
J gene: TRBJ1-1
CDR3 protein: CASSPRQVGARGTEAFF

V gene: TRBV7-2
D gene: TRBD2
J gene: TRBJ2-7
CDR3 protein: CASSINSGRSYEQYF

V gene: TRBV10-3
D gene: NA
J gene: TRBJ2-5
CDR3 protein: CAISESGALETQYF

V gene: TRBV2
D gene: NA
J gene: TRBJ2-6
CDR3 protein: CASSARGDTGANVLTF

V gene: TRBV28
D gene: NA
J gene: TRBJ2-7
CDR3 protein: CASTLRVRRAKYEQYF

V gene: TRBV28
D gene: NA
J gene: TRBJ2-7
CDR3 protein: CASTQGREQYF

V gene: TRBV11-3
D gene: NA
J gene: TRBJ2-2
CDR3 protein: CASSFSGGTGELFF

V gene: TRBV6-5
D gene: TRBD1
J gene: TRBJ2-2
CDR3 protein: CASRQGANTGELFF

V gene: TRBV7-3
D gene: TRBD1
J gene: TRBJ1-4
CDR3 protein: CASSPGQGEKLFF

V gene: TRBV7-3
D gene: NA
J gene: TRBJ1-5
CDR3 protein: CASSRYGGNQPQHF

V gene: TRBV10-3
D gene: TRBD2
J gene: TRBJ2-1
CDR3 protein: CAISESDGGGEQFF